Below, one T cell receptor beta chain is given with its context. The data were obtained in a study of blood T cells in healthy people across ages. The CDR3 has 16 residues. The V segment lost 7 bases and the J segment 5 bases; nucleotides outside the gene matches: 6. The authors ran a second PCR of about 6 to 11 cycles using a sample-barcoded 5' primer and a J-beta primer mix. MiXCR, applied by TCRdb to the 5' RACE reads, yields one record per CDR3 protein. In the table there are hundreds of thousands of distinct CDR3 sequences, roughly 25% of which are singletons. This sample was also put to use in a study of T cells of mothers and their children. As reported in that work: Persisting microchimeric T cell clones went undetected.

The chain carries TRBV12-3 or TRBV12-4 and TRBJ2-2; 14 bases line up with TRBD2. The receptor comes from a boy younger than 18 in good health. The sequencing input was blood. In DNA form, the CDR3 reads TGTGCCAGCACCCCCGGACTAGCGGGGGGTACCGGGGAGCTGTTTTTT. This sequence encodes CASTPGLAGGTGELFF.